The clone carrying this TCR beta chain has a handful of counts. Its antigen is unknown. This specimen comes from a study of T cell responses to AZD1222 COVID-19 vaccine. Whole-study results and caveats: There were vaccine-associated CD4 TCRs across spike, dominant at 160-218 and 743-854. In all cases, repertoires were sampled only after the peak T cell response.

The CDR3 has 13 residues. Germline assignment: CDR1 WNHNN and CDR2 SYGVQD (reference sequence). The V gene lost 0 bases and the J gene lost 10 bases, with 12 bases spanning the gap. Data came from immunoSEQ multiplex PCR; TCRdb stores just in-frame clones and leaves some out. Altogether 30,000 to 35,000 clones are present, 75% to 80% being singletons, with the ten largest covering roughly 4.5%. Researchers grouped second doses given at about 4 or about 12 weeks into one pool. Sequencing used peripheral blood, obtained 28 days after the second AZD1222 dose. This chain links TRBV10-1 with TRBJ1-1; possible D gene TRBD1, 6 bases. The receptor comes from an adult who received the AZD1222 COVID-19 vaccine. The CDR3: CASSESGRGRAFF. DNA for the CDR3: TGCGCCAGCAGTGAGTCTGGCAGGGGCAGAGCTTTCTTT.